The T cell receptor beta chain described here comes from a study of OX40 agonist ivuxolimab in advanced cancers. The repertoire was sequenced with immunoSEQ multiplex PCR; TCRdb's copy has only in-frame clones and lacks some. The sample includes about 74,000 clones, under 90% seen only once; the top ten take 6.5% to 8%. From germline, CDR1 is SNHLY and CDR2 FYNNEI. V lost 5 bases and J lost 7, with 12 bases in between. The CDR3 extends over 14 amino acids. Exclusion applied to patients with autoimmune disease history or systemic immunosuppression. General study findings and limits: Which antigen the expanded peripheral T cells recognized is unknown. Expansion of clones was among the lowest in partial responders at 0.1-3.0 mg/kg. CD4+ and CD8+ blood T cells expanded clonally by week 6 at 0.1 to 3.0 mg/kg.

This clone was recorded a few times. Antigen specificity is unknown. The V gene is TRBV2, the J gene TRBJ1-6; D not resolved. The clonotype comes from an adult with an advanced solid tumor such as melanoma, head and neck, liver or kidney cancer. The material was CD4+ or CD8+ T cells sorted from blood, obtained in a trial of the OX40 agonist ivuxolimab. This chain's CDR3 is CASSPTDSNSPLHF. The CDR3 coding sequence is TGTGCCAGCAGTCCTACAGATTCGAATTCACCCCTCCACTTT.